These T cell receptor beta chains were read from a single sample in a study of blood T cell repertoires in COVID-19. Using immunoSEQ multiplex PCR, the repertoire was profiled, and TCRdb retains in-frame clones only, with some absent. The sample includes fewer than 200,000 clones, around nine tenths seen only once; the top ten take under 15%. Source material: peripheral blood. These receptor sequences come from a woman aged 70-85 years with COVID-19, enrolled during active disease. Each CDR3 is given with its conserved first and last residue. D genes are given only for firm matches. Clone size is stated in some rows and not others, as once, few, many or a class when expanded.

few	TRBJ2-3	TRBD2	TRBV9	TGTGCCAGCAGCCTAGCGGGACTAGCGGGAGGGCTAGGGGCAGATACGCAGTATTTT	CASSLAGLAGGLGADTQYF
.	TRBJ1-3	TRBD1	TRBV15	TGTGCCACCAAGACAGGGAGGACTGGAAACACCATATATTTT	CATKTGRTGNTIYF
once	TRBJ1-1	.	TRBV6-5	TGTGCCAGCAGAGGGGGGGCAAGGACTGAAGCTTTCTTT	CASRGGARTEAFF
.	TRBJ1-2	TRBD1	TRBV7-3	TGTGCCAGCAGTCCCGGACAGGCATATGGCTACACCTTC	CASSPGQAYGYTF
few	TRBJ1-3	TRBD1	TRBV27	TGTTCCAATTGCTTTGCGGGGACAGGACCCCCGAGCTCTGGAAACACCATATATTTT	CSNCFAGTGPPSSGNTIYF
few	TRBJ2-7	TRBD2	TRBV12-3/TRBV12-4	TGTGCCAGCTCTAGCGGGAGTATCGTGCAGTACTTC	CASSSGSIVQYF
.	TRBJ2-7	.	TRBV24-1	TGTGCCACCAGTGATTCCCGGGATGTAACTTACGAGCAGTACTTC	CATSDSRDVTYEQYF
.	TRBJ1-5	TRBD1	TRBV6-6	TGTGCCAGTGCAGGGGGCGCGGGCAATCAGCCCCAGCATTTT	CASAGGAGNQPQHF
.	TRBJ2-1	TRBD2	TRBV11-3	TGTGCCAGCAGCTTACCCCTAGCGGGAGGGTACAATGAGCAGTTCTTC	CASSLPLAGGYNEQFF
.	TRBJ1-4	.	TRBV9	TGTGCCAGCAGCGTACAGCAGGGCGAACTGTTTTTT	CASSVQQGELFF
.	TRBJ2-1	.	TRBV7-3	TGTGCCAGCAGCCCTATTAACGAGGGTGGTGAGCAGTTCTTC	CASSPINEGGEQFF
.	TRBJ2-3	TRBD1	TRBV4-2	TGTGCCAGCAGCCAAGGACAGGGAATCACAGATACGCAGTATTTT	CASSQGQGITDTQYF
.	TRBJ2-1	TRBD2	TRBV20-1	TGCAGTGCTAGTAGTAGCGGGAGGACAATCAAATACAATGAGCAGTTCTTC	CSASSSGRTIKYNEQFF
.	TRBJ1-3	.	TRBV6-1	TGTGCCAGCAGTGAACCTCGGGGGGGAGTACTTTCTGGAAACACCATATATTTT	CASSEPRGGVLSGNTIYF
once	TRBJ2-2	.	TRBV5-1	TGCGCCAGCAGCTGGCCCGCGAACACCGGGGAGCTGTTTTTT	CASSWPANTGELFF
once	TRBJ1-6	.	TRBV3-1/TRBV3-2	TGTGCCAGCAGCCAAGATTGGAGTACACCCCTCCACTTT	CASSQDWSTPLHF
.	TRBJ1-1	.	TRBV6-1	TGTGCCAGCAGTGAAGGGGGGCTATCGGCTTTCTTT	CASSEGGLSAFF
.	TRBJ2-2	.	TRBV5-1	TGCGCCAGCAGCTGGGGCGGCCCGAACACCGGGGAGCTGTTTTTT	CASSWGGPNTGELFF
few	TRBJ1-1	.	TRBV30	TGTGCCTGGAGTGTATCGGCAGGGAAATTTATGAACACTGAAGCTTTCTTT	CAWSVSAGKFMNTEAFF
.	TRBJ1-5	.	TRBV30	TGTGCCTGGAGTGGAGCGGCCCATCAGCCCCAGCATTTT	CAWSGAAHQPQHF
.	TRBJ2-5	TRBD1	TRBV28	TGTGCCAGCAGTTCCGGGACAGGGGGCGTTTGGGAGACCCAGTACTTC	CASSSGTGGVWETQYF
.	TRBJ1-5	TRBD1	TRBV10-3	TGTGCCATCAGTGAGGGACAGGGGATCTTAAATCAGCCCCAGCATTTT	CAISEGQGILNQPQHF
.	TRBJ1-6	.	TRBV3-1/TRBV3-2	TGTGCCAGCCAATATGTCGGTAATTCACCCCTCCACTTT	CASQYVGNSPLHF
.	TRBJ2-1	TRBD2	TRBV15	TGTGCCACCAGCAGAGGGCTAGCGGGGGGTGAGCAGTTCTTC	CATSRGLAGGEQFF
.	TRBJ1-1	TRBD1	TRBV5-1	TGCGCCAGCAACCCGGACAGGCTGAACACTGAAGCTTTCTTT	CASNPDRLNTEAFF
.	TRBJ1-1	.	TRBV5-4	TGTGCCAGCAGCCAATGGGCTACGAACACTGAAGCTTTCTTT	CASSQWATNTEAFF
once	TRBJ1-2	.	TRBV15	TGTGCCACCAGCAGAGTAGAGAACTATGGCTACACCTTC	CATSRVENYGYTF
few	TRBJ2-5	TRBD2	TRBV6-1	TGTGCCAGCAGTGAAGAAGCGGGGCCACGGGAGACCCAGTACTTC	CASSEEAGPRETQYF
.	TRBJ1-2	TRBD1	TRBV5-1	TGCGCCAGCAGCTTGGGAGGACAGGGGGTCGATGGCTACACCTTC	CASSLGGQGVDGYTF
.	TRBJ2-7	.	TRBV6-4	TGTGCCAGCAGTGACTCGGGCAGGGGCGCCGAGCAGTACTTC	CASSDSGRGAEQYF
.	TRBJ1-5	TRBD1	TRBV3-1/TRBV3-2	TGTGCCAAAACTACAGGGGCCTATAGCAATCAGCCCCAGCATTTT	CAKTTGAYSNQPQHF
once	TRBJ2-7	.	TRBV15	TGTGCCACCAGCAGAGATGGGGCTCGCCGTTACGAGCAGTACTTC	CATSRDGARRYEQYF
few	TRBJ2-7	.	TRBV9	TGTGCCAGCAGCCCCGGACTCGGGTACGAGCAGTACTTC	CASSPGLGYEQYF
.	TRBJ2-1	TRBD2	TRBV11-3	TGTGCCAGCAGCCCCGGGGGGGGGATCTACAATGAGCAGTTCTTC	CASSPGGGIYNEQFF
once	TRBJ1-4	TRBD1	TRBV18	TGTGCCAGCTCACCAGGACAGGGCCATAATGAAAAACTGTTTTTT	CASSPGQGHNEKLFF
.	TRBJ1-6	.	TRBV5-1	TGCGCCAGCAGCGAAGAAGGGAGCTCCTATAATTCACCCCTCCACTTT	CASSEEGSSYNSPLHF
once	TRBJ1-2	.	TRBV10-3	TGTGCCATCAGTGACAGGGCGCTTACTAACTATGGCTACACCTTC	CAISDRALTNYGYTF
.	TRBJ1-5	.	TRBV15	TGTGCCACCAGCCCTCGAGGCAATCAGCCCCAGCATTTT	CATSPRGNQPQHF
once	TRBJ1-1	TRBD1	TRBV2	TGTGCCAGCCGGGACAGGATGAGCACTGAAGCTTTCTTT	CASRDRMSTEAFF
.	TRBJ1-5	.	TRBV5-1	TGCGCCAGCAGCCCGACCGAGGGGGTAGGTCAGCCCCAGCATTTT	CASSPTEGVGQPQHF